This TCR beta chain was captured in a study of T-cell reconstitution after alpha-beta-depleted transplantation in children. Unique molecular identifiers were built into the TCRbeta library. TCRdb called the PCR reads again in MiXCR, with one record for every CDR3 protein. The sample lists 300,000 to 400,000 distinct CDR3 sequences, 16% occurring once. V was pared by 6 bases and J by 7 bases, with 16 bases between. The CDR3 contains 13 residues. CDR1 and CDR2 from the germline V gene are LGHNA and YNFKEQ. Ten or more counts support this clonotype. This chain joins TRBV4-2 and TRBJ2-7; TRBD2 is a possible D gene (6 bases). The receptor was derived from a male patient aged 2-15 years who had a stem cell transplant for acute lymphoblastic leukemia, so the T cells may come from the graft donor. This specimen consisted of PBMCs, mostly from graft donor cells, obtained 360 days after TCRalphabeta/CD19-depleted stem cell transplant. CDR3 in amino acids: CASRGLRNGEQYF. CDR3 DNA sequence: TGTGCCAGCAGGGGACTCCGGAATGGGGAGCAGTACTTC.